This TCR beta chain derives from a study of graft-versus-host responses after intestinal transplantation. Overall study: Multivisceral, liver-intestinal, or isolated intestinal transplants were given to recipients. Once they had received anti-thymocyte globulin induction, all recipients took tacrolimus and steroids for about three years. Study observations and caveats: GvH clonotypes were identified within recipient marrow, with a subset emerging first in ileum or blood.

A note on this clone: Its specificity is not known.

Repertoires were generated with immunoSEQ multiplex PCR, while TCRdb's copy carries only in-frame clones and drops some. Of tens of thousands of clones listed, around 90% are singletons. The sample consisted of unstimulated CD4+ T cells sorted from spleen or lymph node cells, taken before transplant. The TCR comes from a human donor who was the organ donor for an intestinal transplant.

CDR3 DNA: TGTGCCAGCAGCGTAGGATCCCGACGGGGAGATACGCAGTATTTT. It specifies CASSVGSRRGDTQYF. The chain recombines TRBV9 with TRBJ2-3; tentative D call: TRBD2 (5 bases). Germline CDR1 SGDLS, CDR2 YYNGEE. CDR3 length equals 15 residues. V lost 0 bases and J lost 5, with 13 bases in between.